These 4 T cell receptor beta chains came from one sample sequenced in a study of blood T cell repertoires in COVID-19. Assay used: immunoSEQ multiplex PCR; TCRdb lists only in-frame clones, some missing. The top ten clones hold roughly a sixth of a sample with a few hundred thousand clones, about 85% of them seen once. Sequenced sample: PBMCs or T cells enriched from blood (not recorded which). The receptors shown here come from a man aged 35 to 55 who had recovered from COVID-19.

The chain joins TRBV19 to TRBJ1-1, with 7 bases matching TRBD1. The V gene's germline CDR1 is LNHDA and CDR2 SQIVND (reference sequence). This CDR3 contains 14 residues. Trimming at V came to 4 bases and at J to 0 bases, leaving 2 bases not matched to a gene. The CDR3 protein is CASSNRGLNTEAFF. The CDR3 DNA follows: TGTGCCAGTAGTAACAGGGGATTGAACACTGAAGCTTTCTTT.

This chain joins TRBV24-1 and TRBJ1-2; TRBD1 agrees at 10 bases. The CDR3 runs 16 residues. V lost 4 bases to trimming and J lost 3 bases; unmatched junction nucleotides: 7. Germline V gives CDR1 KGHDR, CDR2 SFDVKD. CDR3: CATSDPRQGADYGYTF. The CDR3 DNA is TGTGCCACCAGTGACCCGCGACAGGGGGCGGACTATGGCTACACCTTC.

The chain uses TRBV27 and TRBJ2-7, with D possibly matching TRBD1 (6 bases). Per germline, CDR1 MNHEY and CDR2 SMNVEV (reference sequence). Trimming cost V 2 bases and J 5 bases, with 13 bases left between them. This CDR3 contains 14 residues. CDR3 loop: CASSLTATGNEQYF. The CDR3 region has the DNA TGTGCCAGCAGTTTAACCGCAACAGGGAACGAGCAGTACTTC.

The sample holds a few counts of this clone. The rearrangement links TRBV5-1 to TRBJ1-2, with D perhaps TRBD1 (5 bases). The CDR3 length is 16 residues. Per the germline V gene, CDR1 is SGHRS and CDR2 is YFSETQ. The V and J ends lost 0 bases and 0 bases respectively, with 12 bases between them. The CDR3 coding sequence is TGCGCCAGCAGCTTGGTTTCCGGGGGTACTAACTATGGCTACACCTTC. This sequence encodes CASSLVSGGTNYGYTF. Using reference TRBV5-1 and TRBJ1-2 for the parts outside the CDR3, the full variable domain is KAGVTQTPRYLIKTRGQQVTLSCSPISGHRSVSWYQQTPGQGLQFLFEYFSETQRNKGNFPGRFSGRQFSNSRSEMNVSTLELGDSALYLCASSLVSGGTNYGYTFGSGTRLTVV.